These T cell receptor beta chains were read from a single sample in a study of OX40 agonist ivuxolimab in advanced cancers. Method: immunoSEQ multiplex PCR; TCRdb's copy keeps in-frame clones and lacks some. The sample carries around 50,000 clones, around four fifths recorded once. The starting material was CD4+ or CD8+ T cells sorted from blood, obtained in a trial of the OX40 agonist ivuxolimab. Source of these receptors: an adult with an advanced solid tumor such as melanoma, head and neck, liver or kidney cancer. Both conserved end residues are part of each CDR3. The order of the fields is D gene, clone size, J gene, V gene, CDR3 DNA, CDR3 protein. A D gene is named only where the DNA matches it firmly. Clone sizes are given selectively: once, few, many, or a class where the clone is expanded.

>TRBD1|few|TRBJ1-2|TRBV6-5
TGTGCCAGCAGGTCGACAGGGGCAAACTATGGCTACACCTTC
CASRSTGANYGYTF
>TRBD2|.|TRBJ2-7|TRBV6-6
TGTGCCAGCAGTGGGGGGGGCTACGAGCAGTACTTC
CASSGGGYEQYF
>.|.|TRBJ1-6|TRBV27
TGTGCCAGCAGTTTAAGGGGGGGACTCAATTCACCCCTCCACTTT
CASSLRGGLNSPLHF
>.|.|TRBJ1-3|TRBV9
TGTGCCAGCAGCCTTCAAGGTTCTGGAAACACCATATATTTT
CASSLQGSGNTIYF
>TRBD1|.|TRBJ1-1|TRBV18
TGTGCCAGCTCACGTACTGACAGGGTGAACACTGAAGCTTTCTTT
CASSRTDRVNTEAFF
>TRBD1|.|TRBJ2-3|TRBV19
TGTGCCACCGGACAGGGGAGAACAGATACGCAGTATTTT
CATGQGRTDTQYF
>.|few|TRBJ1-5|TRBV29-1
TGCAGCGCCAGGGGTAGCAATCAGCCCCAGCATTTT
CSARGSNQPQHF
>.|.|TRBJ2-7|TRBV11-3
TGTGCCAGCAGCTTATCCCTGCGCGAGCAGTACTTC
CASSLSLREQYF
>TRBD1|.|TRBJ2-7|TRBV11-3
TGTGCCAGCAGTCCCCGGGACAGGATTTCCTACGAGCAGTACTTC
CASSPRDRISYEQYF
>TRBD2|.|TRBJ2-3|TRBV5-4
TGTGCCAGCAGCTTGCAGAGCGGGGGGGGCCTAAATACGCAGTATTTT
CASSLQSGGGLNTQYF
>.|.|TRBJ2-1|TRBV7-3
TGTGCCAGCAGGGAGTCGGTCTCCTACAATGAGCAGTTCTTC
CASRESVSYNEQFF
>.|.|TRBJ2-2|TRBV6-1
TGTGCCAGCAACGCGCAGTCGAACACCGGGGAGCTGTTTTTT
CASNAQSNTGELFF
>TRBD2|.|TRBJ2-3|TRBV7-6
TGTGCCAGCAGCCCCGCGGGAGTGGTAGCAGATACGCAGTATTTT
CASSPAGVVADTQYF
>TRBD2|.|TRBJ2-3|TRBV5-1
TGCGCCAGCAGCTTGGCAGCCAGCGGGGGCACAGATACGCAGTATTTT
CASSLAASGGTDTQYF
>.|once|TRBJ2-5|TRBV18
TGTGCCAGCTCTCCAGGGTTGGGTCGGGAGACCCAGTACTTC
CASSPGLGRETQYF
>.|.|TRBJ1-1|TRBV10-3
TGTGCCATCAGTGGAGACAGGTCCGGGAGCACTGAAGCTTTCTTT
CAISGDRSGSTEAFF
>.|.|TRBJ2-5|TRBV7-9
TGTGCCAGCAGCTTAGCAGGGGGCCAAGAGACCCAGTACTTC
CASSLAGGQETQYF
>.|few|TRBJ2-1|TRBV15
TGTGCCACCAGCAGAGATACGGGCTCCTACAATGAGCAGTTCTTC
CATSRDTGSYNEQFF
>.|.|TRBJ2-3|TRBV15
TGTGCCACCAGCAGAGATGTCCTAGGAACAGATACGCAGTATTTT
CATSRDVLGTDTQYF
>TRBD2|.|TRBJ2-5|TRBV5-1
TGCGCCAGCAGCTTGGAGGGTAGCGGGGGTGAGACCCAGTACTTC
CASSLEGSGGETQYF
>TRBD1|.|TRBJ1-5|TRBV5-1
TGCGCCAGCAGCTCCACGGACAGGGGGGACAATCAGCCCCAGCATTTT
CASSSTDRGDNQPQHF
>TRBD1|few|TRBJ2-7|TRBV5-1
TGCGCCAGCAGCTTGGCCCCGCAGGGGGCAAGCAACGAGCAGTACTTC
CASSLAPQGASNEQYF
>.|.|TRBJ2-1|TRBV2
TGTGCCAGCAGGGGGGGAGTCCCCTACAATGAGCAGTTCTTC
CASRGGVPYNEQFF
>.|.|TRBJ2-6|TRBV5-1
TGCGCCAGCAGCGCCTCGAGCTCTGGGGCCAACGTCCTGACTTTC
CASSASSSGANVLTF
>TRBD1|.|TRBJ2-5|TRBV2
TGTGCCAGGGGGACAGGGGGCTTCCAAGAGACCCAGTACTTC
CARGTGGFQETQYF
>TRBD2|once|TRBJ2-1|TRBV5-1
TGCGCCAGCAGCCCGCTTTCTAGCGGGGGGGCCTATGAGCAGTTCTTC
CASSPLSSGGAYEQFF
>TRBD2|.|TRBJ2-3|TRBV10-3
TGTGCCATCTCCTTGACTAGCGGCGGCAGCACAGATACGCAGTATTTT
CAISLTSGGSTDTQYF
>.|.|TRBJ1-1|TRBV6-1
TGTGCCAGCAGGGAGGGGGGTTTCGTCACTGAAGCTTTCTTT
CASREGGFVTEAFF
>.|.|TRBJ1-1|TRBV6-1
TGTGCCAGCATAAGGGAAAACACTGAAGCTTTCTTT
CASIRENTEAFF
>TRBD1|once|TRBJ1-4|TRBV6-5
TGTGCCAGCGGTAGGACAGGGGTCTATGAAAAACTGTTTTTT
CASGRTGVYEKLFF
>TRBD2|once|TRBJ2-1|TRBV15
TGTGCCACCAGCAAGCTCCCATTCGGGGGGTCCTACAATGAGCAGTTCTTC
CATSKLPFGGSYNEQFF
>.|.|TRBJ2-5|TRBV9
TGTGCCAGCAGCGTTACAGGGAGCCCTGGGGCCCAGTACTTC
CASSVTGSPGAQYF
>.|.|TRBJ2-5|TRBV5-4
TGTGCCAGCAGCTCCATACAGGGGAGGGCCAAAGAGACCCAGTACTTC
CASSSIQGRAKETQYF
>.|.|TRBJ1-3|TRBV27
TGTGCCAGCAGTTGGGGACTGACTGTTCCTTCTGGAAACACCATATATTTT
CASSWGLTVPSGNTIYF
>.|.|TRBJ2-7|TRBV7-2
TGTGCCAGCAGCTACAGGGTCTCCGGCGAGCAGTACTTC
CASSYRVSGEQYF
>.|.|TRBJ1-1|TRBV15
TGTGCCACCAGCGGTCCTTACGGGGGCACTGAAGCTTTCTTT
CATSGPYGGTEAFF
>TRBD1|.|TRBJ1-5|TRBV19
TGTGCCAGTAGCCTCGACAGGGAGGGGGCGGACAATCAGCCCCAGCATTTT
CASSLDREGADNQPQHF
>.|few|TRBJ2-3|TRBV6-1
TGTGCCAGCAGTGAAGGATCTACTTATACAGATACGCAGTATTTT
CASSEGSTYTDTQYF
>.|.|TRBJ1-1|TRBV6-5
TGTGCCAGCAACGAGGGGGGGCAGAACACTGAAGCTTTCTTT
CASNEGGQNTEAFF
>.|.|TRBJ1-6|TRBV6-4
TGTGCCAGCAGTTTTCCTCGGGGACTTGGGAATTCACCCCTCCACTTT
CASSFPRGLGNSPLHF
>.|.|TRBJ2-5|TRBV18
TGTGCCAGCTCCGAACAGGGCCTACCCGGGGAGACCCAGTACTTC
CASSEQGLPGETQYF
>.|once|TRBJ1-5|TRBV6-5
TGTGCCAGCAGTTACTGGGGAGGGGGCAATCAGCCCCAGCATTTT
CASSYWGGGNQPQHF
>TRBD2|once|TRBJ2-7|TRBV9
TGTGCCAGCAGCGCCGTAGCGGGGGGGCCCGGCGAGCAGTACTTC
CASSAVAGGPGEQYF
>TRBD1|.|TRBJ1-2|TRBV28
TGTGCCAGCAGTACCTCCGGGACAGACTATGGCTACACCTTC
CASSTSGTDYGYTF
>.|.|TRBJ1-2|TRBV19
TGTGCCAGTACACTGGACGGGGCCTTCTCTAACTATGGCTACACCTTC
CASTLDGAFSNYGYTF
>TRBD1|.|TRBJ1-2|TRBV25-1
TGTGCCAGCAGTGATCGGACAGGGGGCGTCTATGGCTACACCTTC
CASSDRTGGVYGYTF
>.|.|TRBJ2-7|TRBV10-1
TGCGCCAGCAGTGTGTCCCCTGCCGGCGAGCAGTACTTC
CASSVSPAGEQYF
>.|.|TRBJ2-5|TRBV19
TGTGCCAGTAGTAACGCGGTTTGGGTTGGGGCGAAACAAGAGACCCAGTACTTC
CASSNAVWVGAKQETQYF
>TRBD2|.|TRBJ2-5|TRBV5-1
TGCGCCAGCAGCTTGGGGCGGGGGGCCGAGACCCAGTACTTC
CASSLGRGAETQYF
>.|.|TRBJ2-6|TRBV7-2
TGTGCCAGCAGCTTTGGGGCCAACGTCCTGACTTTC
CASSFGANVLTF
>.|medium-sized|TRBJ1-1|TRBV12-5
TGTGCTAGTGGTACTGAATATAGGAACACTGAAGCTTTCTTT
CASGTEYRNTEAFF
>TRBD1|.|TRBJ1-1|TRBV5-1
TGCGCCAGCAGCCGGGACAGGGTAAAGAACACTGAAGCTTTCTTT
CASSRDRVKNTEAFF
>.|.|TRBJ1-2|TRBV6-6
TGTGCCAGCAAGGGGCAGGGAGGTGGCTACACCTTC
CASKGQGGGYTF
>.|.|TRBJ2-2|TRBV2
TGTGCCACCCAAGCCGGGACACCCACCGGGGAGCTGTTTTTT
CATQAGTPTGELFF
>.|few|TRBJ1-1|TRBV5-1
TGCGCCAGCCTCGCCCCCCGGGGGGATCGTGCTTTCTTT
CASLAPRGDRAFF
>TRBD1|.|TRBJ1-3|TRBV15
TGTGCCACCAGCAGAGACAGGGGGACCGGAAACACCATATATTTT
CATSRDRGTGNTIYF
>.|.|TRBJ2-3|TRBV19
TGTGCCAGTAATACGGGGGCGGCCACAGATACGCAGTATTTT
CASNTGAATDTQYF
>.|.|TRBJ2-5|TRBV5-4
TGTGCCAGCAGCTTGGAAAACGGGGAGACCCAGTACTTC
CASSLENGETQYF
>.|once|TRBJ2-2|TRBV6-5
TGTGCCACAAAACAGGGCCACACCGGGGAGCTGTTTTTT
CATKQGHTGELFF
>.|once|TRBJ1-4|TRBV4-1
TGCGCCAGCAGCCAAGATGTTAATGAAAAACTGTTTTTT
CASSQDVNEKLFF